This paragraph reports one T cell receptor (beta chain). CDR3 length equals 18 residues. Germline-derived CDR1 and CDR2 are MNHNS and SASEGT. V was trimmed by 6 bases and J by 1 base, leaving 22 bases between them. Using genomic DNA as the template, TCR beta VDJ and CDR3 profiling was carried out. TCRdb called the reads again in MiXCR, with one record for every CDR3 protein. The data contain under 200,000 distinct CDR3 sequences, roughly 50% of them singletons. Only patients with CD8+CD57+ cell expansion on flow cytometry were chosen for sequencing. This record belongs to a study of CD8+CD57+ T cells in acquired aplastic anemia.

The rearrangement uses TRBV6-1 and TRBJ1-5, with D perhaps TRBD1 (6 bases). The sequenced sample consisted of sorted CD4+, CD8+, or CD8+CD57+ T cells (not recorded which) from PBMCs. The receptor was isolated from a human donor with aplastic anemia. Here the CDR3 reads CASRTGPGAGLSNQPQHF. CDR3 in DNA: TGTGCCAGCAGAACAGGTCCAGGGGCGGGGTTGAGCAATCAGCCCCAGCATTTT.